Below, 29 T cell receptor beta chains from the same sample are listed, as sequenced in a study of read filtering for tumor transcriptome and immune sequencing. The library was built from roughly 400 ng RNA with molecular barcoded adaptors for alpha/delta and beta/gamma chains. TCRdb re-analysed the reads in MiXCR, keeping a single row per CDR3 protein. The table lists tens of thousands of distinct CDR3 sequences, more than 10% of them singletons, with approximately 14% in the top ten. Material: a population of CD138-negative cells sorted from bone marrow. The receptors stem from a donor aged 40 or older with multiple myeloma.

This clonotype was seen at least ten times. V and J are TRBV5-1 and TRBJ2-7; possibly TRBD2 for D (5 bases). CDR3 length equals 13 residues. The V and J ends lost 4 bases and 0 bases respectively, with 8 bases between them. CDR1 SGHRS and CDR2 YFSETQ come from the germline V gene. The CDR3 region is CASSLAPSYEQYF. In nucleotides, the CDR3 is TGCGCCAGCAGCCTAGCTCCCTCCTACGAGCAGTACTTC.

The table lists this clonotype with many counts. The chain recombines TRBV7-8 with TRBJ2-7; TRBD1 is a possible D gene (5 bases). The CDR3 runs to 14 residues. Germline V gives CDR1 SGHVS, CDR2 FQNEAQ. With 0 bases removed from V and 3 bases from J, the gap between germline ends came to 9 bases. The CDR3 sequence: CASSLAGQGYEQYF. The CDR3 nucleotides read TGTGCCAGCAGCTTAGCGGGGCAGGGCTACGAGCAGTACTTC.

This clonotype was seen at least ten times. Here the CDR3 DNA reads TGTGCCAGCAGCTTAGGGGCGGGGAGCGTGTGGTACTTC. Its translation: CASSLGAGSVWYF. The chain carries TRBV7-9 and TRBJ2-7, with D maybe TRBD2 (6 bases). Trimming left V 1 base short and J 12 bases short, with 16 bases between. This CDR3 has 13 amino acids. Germline lookup yields CDR1 SEHNR and CDR2 FQNEAQ (reference sequence).

This clonotype was detected many times. V is TRBV9 and J is TRBJ2-3, with D hard to call. Germline lookup yields CDR1 SGDLS and CDR2 YYNGEE. The CDR3 is 13 amino acids. The germline V and J ends were trimmed by 4 bases and 4 bases, with 10 bases remaining between them. The CDR3 DNA reads TGTGCCAGCAGCCCCCGTCGATCAGATACGCAGTATTTT. This encodes CASSPRRSDTQYF.

This clonotype was found many times. The chain couples TRBV19 to TRBJ2-7; 7 bases map to TRBD2. After removal of 5 bases from V and 2 bases from J, the junction contained 6 bases not matched to a gene. Germline V lookup: CDR1 LNHDA, CDR2 SQIVND (reference sequence). The CDR3 is 14 amino acids. The CDR3 region has the DNA TGTGCCAGTAGTCCGGCTAGCGGCACCTACGAGCAGTACTTC. It specifies CASSPASGTYEQYF.

This clonotype was picked up many times. One end of the junction fails to match germline, which may point to a read error. This CDR3 is CASSTSGTSGRATGIF. For the CDR3, the DNA is TGTGCCAGCAGTACCTCAGGGACTAGCGGGAGGGCCACGGGTATCTTC. This rearrangement joins TRBV27 to TRBJ2-1, with TRBD2 matching 16 bases. Germline assignment: CDR1 MNHEY and CDR2 SMNVEV (reference sequence). The CDR3 covers 16 residues.

At least ten counts were recorded for this clonotype. V is TRBV3-1 and J is TRBJ2-3, with 9 bases matching TRBD2. With V trimmed by 0 bases and J by 4 bases, 5 bases remained unmatched. This CDR3 is built from 16 residues. Per germline, CDR1 LGHDT and CDR2 YNNKEL (reference sequence). The CDR3 protein is CASSQDLAGAPDTQYF. CDR3 bases: TGTGCCAGCAGCCAAGACTTAGCGGGAGCCCCAGATACGCAGTATTTT.

This clonotype was recorded at least ten times. The chain employs TRBV11-3 and TRBJ2-5, with no clear D. V was trimmed by 2 bases and J by 5 bases, leaving 9 bases between them. CDR1 is SGHNT and CDR2 is YENEEA in the germline V gene. The CDR3 covers 13 residues. In DNA form, the CDR3 reads TGTGCCAGCAGCTTAACCGCTGGGGAGACCCAGTACTTC. It yields the protein CASSLTAGETQYF.

On this clonotype itself: This sequence is one base from a far larger clone and is likely a read error. V and J are TRBV7-9 and TRBJ1-6; possibly TRBD1 for D (6 bases). This CDR3 has 14 residues. In germline, CDR1 is SEHNR, CDR2 FQNEAQ (reference sequence). The CDR3 DNA reads TGTGCCAACAGCGAGACAGGCGGGAATTCACCCCTCCACTTT. Its protein product is CANSETGGNSPLHF. The full variable domain, with the rest looked up from reference TRBV7-9 and TRBJ1-6, is DTGVSQNPRHKITKRGQNVTFRCDPISEHNRLYWYRQTLGQGPEFLTYFQNEAQLEKSRLLSDRFSAERPKGSFSTLEIQRTEQGDSAMYLCANSETGGNSPLHFGNGTRLTVT.

Worth noting for this clonotype: A read error is possible here, since a much larger clone lies one base away. The CDR3 coding sequence is TGTACCAGCAGTAAACGGGCAGGGTTCTACAATGAGCAGTTCTTC. Encoded protein: CTSSKRAGFYNEQFF. The genes are TRBV9 and TRBJ2-1; D perhaps matches TRBD1 (5 bases). The CDR3 is 15 residues long. CDR1 is SGDLS and CDR2 is YYNGEE in the germline V gene.

This clonotype came up a few times. The chain carries TRBV7-9 and TRBJ2-1, with D perhaps matching TRBD1 (5 bases). From germline, CDR1 is SEHNR and CDR2 FQNEAQ (reference sequence). The CDR3 is 13 residues long. The V end was cut by 5 bases, the J end by 9 bases, with 14 bases between. The CDR3 region is CASSQGGRSEQFF. The CDR3 nucleotides read TGTGCCAGCAGCCAGGGCGGTCGGTCTGAGCAGTTCTTC.

With respect to this clonotype: The junction does not match germline at one end; this may be a read error. J is TRBJ2-7 and V is TRBV14; D is perhaps TRBD1 or TRBD2 (6 bases each). In germline, CDR1 is SGHDN, CDR2 FVKESK. The CDR3 contains 13 residues. The CDR3 is CVSSQGGSYEQYF. DNA for the CDR3: TGTGTCAGCAGCCAAGGGGGGTCCTACGAGCAGTACTTC. Full variable domain (rest looked up from reference TRBV14 and TRBJ2-7): EAGVTQFPSHSVIEKGQTVTLRCDPISGHDNLYWYRRVMGKEIKFLLHFVKESKQDESGMPNNRFLAERTGGTYSTLKVQPAELEDSGVYFCVSSQGGSYEQYFGPGTRLTVT.

This clonotype was counted at least ten times. V is TRBV20-1 and J is TRBJ2-3, with 12 bases fitting TRBD2. This CDR3 spans 15 amino acids. Unmatched junction bases numbered 8, after V lost 6 bases and J lost 4 bases. The germline gives CDR1 DFQATT, CDR2 SNEGSKA (reference sequence). CDR3 region: CSAPRTSGTADTQYF. The CDR3 coding sequence is TGCAGTGCCCCCCGGACTAGCGGGACAGCAGATACGCAGTATTTT.

Regarding this clonotype: A read error is possible here, since a much larger clone lies one base away. The rearrangement uses TRBV29-1 and TRBJ2-1; 11 bases match TRBD2. From germline, CDR1 is SQVTM and CDR2 ANQGSEA. V trimming: 7 bases; J trimming: 5 bases; junction bases outside the gene matches: 10. The CDR3 has 15 residues. In DNA form, the CDR3 reads TGCAGCGCTGCTTCCGGGACTAGCGGAGACAATGAGCAGTTCTTC. It codes for CSAASGTSGDNEQFF.

This clonotype was found a few times. A far bigger clonotype differs at one base, so this is likely a read error. The CDR3 DNA follows: TGTGCCAGCAGCTTACTCGGGTACCCCACGAATGAGCAGTTCTTC. This gives the protein CASSLLGYPTNEQFF. The rearrangement links TRBV5-1 to TRBJ2-1, with no clear D. In germline, CDR1 is SGHRS, CDR2 YFSETQ. The CDR3 spans 15 residues.

There are many counts of this clonotype. The J gene is TRBJ2-2, the V gene TRBV5-1; TRBD1 is a possible D gene (6 bases). The CDR3 loop spans 15 amino acids. Germline CDR1 SGHRS, CDR2 YFSETQ. Trimming took 4 bases from V and 0 from J, leaving 10 bases between them. The chain's CDR3 is CASSNRQANTGELFF. The CDR3 nucleotides read TGCGCCAGCAGCAATAGACAGGCGAACACCGGGGAGCTGTTTTTT.

This clonotype was seen a handful of times. A far bigger clonotype differs at one base, so this is likely a read error. This chain connects TRBV7-2 to TRBJ2-1; D might be TRBD2 (6 bases). CDR1 and CDR2 (germline): SGHTA, FQGNSA. This CDR3 contains 14 residues. The DNA for the CDR3 is TGTGCCAACAGCTTAGTCGGGAGCCCCAATGAGCAGTTCTTC. Translation: CANSLVGSPNEQFF.

This clonotype was seen more than once but under ten times. The chain recombines TRBV6-5 with TRBJ1-1; D gene ambiguous. Trimming pared 0 bases from V and 4 bases from J, leaving 6 bases between. The CDR3 totals 13 residues. Germline V CDR1 and CDR2: MNHEY, SVGAGI. The CDR3, as DNA: TGTGCCAGCAGTTACTCCCTCCGCACTGAAGCTTTCTTT. It translates to CASSYSLRTEAFF.

This clonotype was counted many times. The chain employs TRBV20-1 and TRBJ2-3; a possible D gene is TRBD2 (5 bases). The CDR3 loop spans 12 amino acids. Germline V gene data show CDR1 as DFQATT and CDR2 as SNEGSKA (reference sequence). V lost 3 bases and J 2 bases, leaving 6 bases between the germline ends. The CDR3 DNA sequence: TGCAGTGCTAGCGGGAACACAGATACGCAGTATTTT. This sequence encodes CSASGNTDTQYF.

This clonotype came up many times. V is TRBV4-3 and J is TRBJ1-1, with D possibly being TRBD1 (5 bases). Per the germline V gene, CDR1 is LGHNA and CDR2 is YSLEER. The CDR3 contains 14 residues. V lost 3 bases, J lost 10 bases, and 18 bases lay in between. Written as DNA, the CDR3 is TGCGCCAGCAGCCAGTCCGGGACGGAGAAGCGAGCTTTCTTT. It codes for CASSQSGTEKRAFF.

This clonotype was detected many times. The CDR3 nucleotides are TGTGCCAGCAGCTTTGGCGGGAGCCTTGATGAGCAGTTCTTC. Translating it yields CASSFGGSLDEQFF. This rearrangement joins TRBV7-9 to TRBJ2-1; 7 positions agree with TRBD2. V lost 3 bases to trimming and J lost 8 bases; unmatched junction nucleotides: 7. The CDR3 sequence is 14 residues long. Germline CDR1 reads SEHNR; CDR2 reads FQNEAQ (reference sequence).

This clonotype occurred many times. The chain recombines TRBV10-1 with TRBJ2-2; TRBD2 aligns across 8 bases. Trimming at V came to 8 bases and at J to 7 bases, leaving 6 bases not matched to a gene. From germline, CDR1 is WNHNN and CDR2 SYGVQD (reference sequence). The length of the CDR3 is 13 residues. The CDR3 spells CASGTSGIGELFF. CDR3 DNA sequence: TGCGCCAGCGGGACTAGTGGGATCGGGGAGCTGTTTTTT.

This clonotype has only a few counts. The chain joins TRBV7-3 to TRBJ1-1, with D hard to call. CDR3 length equals 14 residues. Germline loops: CDR1 SGHTA, CDR2 FQGTGA. V was pared by 4 bases and J by 0 bases, with 9 bases between. CDR3 sequence reads: CASSSQGVNTEAFF. DNA of the CDR3: TGTGCCAGCAGCTCACAAGGCGTGAACACTGAAGCTTTCTTT. The entire variable domain, with the rest obtained from reference TRBV7-3 and TRBJ1-1, is as follows: GAGVSQTPSNKVTEKGKYVELRCDPISGHTALYWYRQSLGQGPEFLIYFQGTGAADDSGLPNDRFFAVRPEGSVSTLKIQRTERGDSAVYLCASSSQGVNTEAFFGQGTRLTVV.

The chain combines TRBV20-1 with TRBJ2-1; 9 bases fit TRBD1. CDR1 DFQATT and CDR2 SNEGSKA come from the germline V gene (reference sequence). There are 15 residues in the CDR3. V shed 6 bases and J 15 bases; nucleotides not matched to a gene: 21. CDR3 nucleotides: TGCAGTGCCGCCTCCGGGACAGGGCGGTACAATGGGCGGTTCTTC. Protein: CSAASGTGRYNGRFF.

This clonotype was seen ten or more times. V is TRBV29-1 and J is TRBJ2-6; D remains ambiguous. CDR1 and CDR2 (germline): SQVTM, ANQGSEA. This CDR3 has 12 amino acids. Trimming removed 3 bases at V and 0 bases at J, with 0 bases between. This chain's CDR3 is CSVDSGANVLTF. CDR3 bases: TGCAGCGTTGACTCTGGGGCCAACGTCCTGACTTTC.

This clonotype was seen only a few times. This could be a read error, since a much larger clone is one nucleotide away. The gene calls are TRBV14 and TRBJ1-1, with D unresolved. The CDR3 totals 12 residues. Germline CDR1 and CDR2: SGHDN and FVKESK. The germline V and J ends were trimmed by 1 base and 4 bases, with 4 bases remaining between them. DNA for the CDR3: TGTGCCAGCAGCCAAGGGCCCACTGAAGCTTTCTTT. This translates into CASSQGPTEAFF.

This clonotype was recorded many times. The V and J genes are TRBV7-2 and TRBJ2-3; D is possibly TRBD1 or TRBD2 (5 bases each). The CDR3 covers 13 residues. V was cut by 1 base and J by 8 bases, with 10 bases left in between. Germline CDR1 and CDR2: SGHTA and FQGNSA. CDR3 loop: CASSLEGAGTQYF. The CDR3 nucleotides are TGTGCCAGCAGCTTAGAAGGGGCGGGTACGCAGTATTTT.

About this clonotype itself: A read error is likely here: a far larger clone is one base away. This chain joins TRBV7-9 and TRBJ2-7; no clear D gene. CDR3 length equals 15 residues. Trimming removed 2 bases at V and 2 bases at J, with 13 bases between. The germline V gene has CDR1 SEHNR and CDR2 FQNEAQ (reference sequence). The CDR3 region has the DNA TGTGCCAGCAGCTTACAAAGTACGGAAACCTACGAGCAGTACTTC. This translates into CASSLQSTETYEQYF.

Concerning this clonotype: Being one base from a much bigger clone, this may be a read error. The chain is built from TRBV30 and TRBJ1-3; D is possibly TRBD1 (6 bases). The germline gives CDR1 GTSNPN, CDR2 SVGIG (reference sequence). The CDR3 length is 15 residues. CDR3 region: CAWSPRTVSGSTIYF. CDR3 sequence (DNA): TGTGCCTGGAGCCCAAGGACAGTCTCTGGAAGCACCATATATTTT.